This T cell receptor (beta chain) was profiled in a study of cytomegalovirus exposure and HLA in healthy donors. This CDR3 has 16 amino acids. The germline V gene encodes CDR1 SGDLS and CDR2 YYNGEE. After removal of 3 bases from V and 3 bases from J, the junction contained 9 bases not matched to a gene. A multiplex PCR was run with 60 Vbeta primers and 13 Jbeta primers. Generated by immunoSEQ multiplex PCR, the TCRdb table keeps only in-frame clones and is missing some. The ten most abundant clones cover approximately 1.5% of a sample with around 140,000 clones. Of note for this clone: Its target is unknown.

Findings and caveats of the study: Within an earlier analysis, most TCR beta V segments proved productive either about 87% or about 30% of the time.

The J gene is TRBJ2-3, the V gene TRBV9, with TRBD1 matching over 8 bases. This receptor was taken from a woman in her thirties or forties in good health and CMV-seronegative. Input material: PBMCs. CDR3 in DNA: TGTGCCAGCAGCGCCATAAGACAGGGGATGACAGATACGCAGTATTTT. Its translation: CASSAIRQGMTDTQYF. The full variable domain, its missing parts supplied by reference TRBV9 and TRBJ2-3, is DSGVTQTPKHLITATGQRVTLRCSPRSGDLSVYWYQQSLDQGLQFLIQYYNGEERAKGNILERFSAQQFPDLHSELNLSSLELGDSALYFCASSAIRQGMTDTQYFGPGTRLTVL.